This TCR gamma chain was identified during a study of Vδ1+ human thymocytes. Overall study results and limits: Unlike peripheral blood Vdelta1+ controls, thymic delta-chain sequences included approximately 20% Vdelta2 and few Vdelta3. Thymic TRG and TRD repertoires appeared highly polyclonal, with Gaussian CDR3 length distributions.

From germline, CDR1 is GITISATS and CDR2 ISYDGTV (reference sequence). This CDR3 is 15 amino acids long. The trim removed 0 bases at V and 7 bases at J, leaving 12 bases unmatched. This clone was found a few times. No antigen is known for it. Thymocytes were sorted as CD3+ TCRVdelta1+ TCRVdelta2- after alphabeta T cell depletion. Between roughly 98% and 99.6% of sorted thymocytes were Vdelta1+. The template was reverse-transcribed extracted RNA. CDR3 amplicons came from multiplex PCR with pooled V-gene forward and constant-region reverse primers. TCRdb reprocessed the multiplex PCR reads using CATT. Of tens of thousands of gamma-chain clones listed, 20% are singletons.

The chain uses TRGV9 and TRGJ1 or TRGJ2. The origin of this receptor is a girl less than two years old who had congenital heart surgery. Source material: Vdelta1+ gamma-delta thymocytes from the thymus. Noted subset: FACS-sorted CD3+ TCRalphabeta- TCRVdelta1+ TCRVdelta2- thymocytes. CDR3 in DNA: TGTGCCTTGTGGGAGGTGCATAATCCAGACTATAAGAAACTCTTT. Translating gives CALWEVHNPDYKKLF.